Each of the 10 T cell receptor beta chains below was sequenced from the same sample in a study of T cell changes during pregnancy in multiple sclerosis. Profiling relied on immunoSEQ multiplex PCR, and the TCRdb table lists in-frame clones only, not all of them. The table lists some 89,000 clones, about 94% of them singletons. The sequenced sample was peripheral blood, obtained in the third trimester of pregnancy. These receptors all come from a female donor with multiple sclerosis, enrolled in a pregnancy study.

The chain links TRBV2 to TRBJ1-5; 9 nucleotides line up with TRBD1. Trimming removed 6 bases from V and 3 bases from J; junction bases left unmatched: 6. Per germline, CDR1 SNHLY and CDR2 FYNNEI. CDR3 length: 15 residues. The CDR3 sequence is CASRDRGGNNQPQHF. CDR3 DNA: TGTGCCAGCAGGGACAGGGGTGGTAACAATCAGCCCCAGCATTTT. Full variable domain (remainder filled in from reference TRBV2 and TRBJ1-5): EPEVTQTPSHQVTQMGQEVILRCVPISNHLYFYWYRQILGQKVEFLVSFYNNEISEKSEIFDDQFSVERPDGSNFTLKIRSTKLEDSAMYFCASRDRGGNNQPQHFGDGTRLSIL.

V gene TRBV19 combines with J gene TRBJ2-5; the D gene is possibly TRBD2 (5 bases). Trimming shortened V by 3 bases and J by 4 bases, and 12 bases separated the two germline ends. The CDR3 has 14 amino acids. Germline CDR1 and CDR2: LNHDA and SQIVND (reference sequence). The CDR3: CASSIPGSGETQYF. The CDR3 DNA sequence: TGTGCCAGTAGTATCCCGGGGTCAGGAGAGACCCAGTACTTC.

The rearrangement uses TRBV5-4 and TRBJ1-2; no firm D call. Trimming removed 4 bases from V and 0 bases from J, with 16 bases in between. This CDR3 contains 16 residues. The V gene's germline CDR1 is SGHNT and CDR2 YYREEE (reference sequence). CDR3 in DNA: TGTGCCAGCAGCCCCTCTCTGGGCAGGCCTAACTATGGCTACACCTTC. It translates to CASSPSLGRPNYGYTF.

The chain is built from TRBV19 and TRBJ2-3; the match to TRBD2 covers 9 bases. Germline lookup yields CDR1 LNHDA and CDR2 SQIVND (reference sequence). The CDR3 spans 16 residues. The junction had 7 bases not matched to a gene; V was cut back by 4 bases and J by 2 bases. In nucleotides, the CDR3 is TGTGCCAGTAGTACCCCCCGCGGGGGGGCCACAGATACGCAGTATTTT. Amino acid sequence: CASSTPRGGATDTQYF.

The chain joins TRBV15 to TRBJ2-1; D gene ambiguous. V lost 6 bases, J lost 0 bases, and 6 bases lay in between. CDR3 length: 13 amino acids. The germline gives CDR1 LNHNV, CDR2 YYDKDF (reference sequence). CDR3 residues: CATSVSSYNEQFF. The CDR3 DNA sequence: TGTGCCACCAGTGTATCCTCCTACAATGAGCAGTTCTTC.

The rearrangement uses TRBV7-9 and TRBJ1-5; D unresolved. V was trimmed by 2 bases and J by 12 bases, leaving 14 bases between them. Germline V gene data show CDR1 as SEHNR and CDR2 as FQNEAQ (reference sequence). The CDR3 is made up of 13 amino acids. CDR3 loop: CASSLNIPSFQHF. CDR3 coding DNA: TGTGCCAGCAGCTTAAACATCCCCTCGTTCCAGCATTTT.

This rearrangement joins TRBV19 to TRBJ1-2, with D possibly being TRBD1 (5 bases). V was cut by 8 bases and J by 8 bases, with 18 bases left in between. In germline, CDR1 is LNHDA, CDR2 SQIVND (reference sequence). The CDR3 covers 13 residues. In DNA form, the CDR3 reads TGTGCCAGTGGGGAGGGGTCCCCGGCGGGCTACACCTTC. This sequence encodes CASGEGSPAGYTF.

V and J are TRBV7-8 and TRBJ1-2; 9 bases align to TRBD1. V shed 2 bases, J shed 4 bases, and the junction held 5 bases outside the gene matches. CDR3 length: 15 amino acids. The germline gives CDR1 SGHVS, CDR2 FQNEAQ. The CDR3 region has the DNA TGTGCCAGCAGCTTAAGGACAGGGGAAGGCTATGGCTACACCTTC. Amino acid sequence: CASSLRTGEGYGYTF.

This chain connects TRBV6-5 to TRBJ1-1; TRBD1 might be the D (5 bases). The CDR3 length is 12 residues. Germline V gene lookup returns CDR1 MNHEY and CDR2 SVGAGI. V was shortened by 5 bases and J by 7 bases, with 11 bases between the two germline ends. The CDR3 protein is CASSHTGVEAFF. DNA for the CDR3: TGTGCCAGCAGTCACACAGGCGTTGAAGCTTTCTTT.

The CDR3 loop is CASSGLQGATEAFF. Here the CDR3 DNA reads TGTGCCAGCAGTGGACTTCAGGGGGCCACTGAAGCTTTCTTT. The chain employs TRBV25-1 and TRBJ1-1; TRBD1 aligns across 8 bases. CDR3 size: 14 residues. With V trimmed by 4 bases and J by 4 bases, 5 bases remained unmatched. The germline gives CDR1 MGHDK, CDR2 SYGVNS.